These 14 T cell receptor beta chains were sequenced from one sample in a study of T cell responses to AZD1222 COVID-19 vaccine. The data were produced by immunoSEQ multiplex PCR, yet TCRdb's version contains in-frame clones alone and is incomplete. The repertoire includes 250,000 or so clones, approximately 93% of them detected once, and 0.55% sits in the top ten. This sample comprised peripheral blood, obtained on day 0 of AZD1222 vaccination. All receptors derive from an adult in good health.

This chain uses TRBV3-1 (or the pseudogene TRBV3-2) with TRBJ1-2; possibly TRBD1 for D (5 bases). Looked up from germline, CDR1 is LGHDT and CDR2 is YNNKEL (reference sequence). CDR3 length: 17 amino acids. The V end was cut by 3 bases, the J end by 6 bases, with 23 bases between. This CDR3 reads CASSHPKWGTGSNGYTF. CDR3 DNA sequence: TGTGCCAGCAGCCACCCGAAATGGGGAACAGGATCTAATGGCTACACCTTC.

The chain carries TRBV6-5 and TRBJ2-3; tentatively, D is TRBD2 (6 bases). The CDR3 is 15 residues long. The V end lost 6 bases, the J end lost 1 base, and 14 bases lay between the germline ends. Germline V gene data show CDR1 as MNHEY and CDR2 as SVGAGI. CDR3 amino acids: CASSSGGWGTDTQYF. CDR3 nucleotide sequence: TGTGCCAGCAGCTCCGGAGGGTGGGGCACAGATACGCAGTATTTT.

The chain links TRBV5-6 to TRBJ2-6, with D hard to call. Trimming stripped 0 bases from V and 3 bases from J, with 7 bases between. This CDR3 comprises 15 residues. Germline CDR1 is SGHDT and CDR2 is YYEEEE. Here the CDR3 DNA reads TGTGCCAGCAGCTTGGGGGCAAATGGGGCCAACGTCCTGACTTTC. It yields the protein CASSLGANGANVLTF.

The J gene is TRBJ1-2, the V gene TRBV7-8; D remains unclear. Trimming pared 2 bases from V and 8 bases from J, leaving 15 bases between. Germline CDR1 reads SGHVS; CDR2 reads FQNEAQ. The CDR3 totals 14 residues. The CDR3 loop reads CASSLTPGYGGYTF. The CDR3 coding sequence is TGTGCCAGCAGCTTAACACCAGGATACGGAGGCTACACCTTC. The entire variable domain, with the rest obtained from reference TRBV7-8 and TRBJ1-2, is as follows: GAGVSQSPRYKVAKRGQDVALRCDPISGHVSLFWYQQALGQGPEFLTYFQNEAQLDKSGLPSDRFFAERPEGSVSTLKIQRTQQEDSAVYLCASSLTPGYGGYTFGSGTRLTVV.

With regard to this clone: The sample contains more than one DNA sequence encoding this CDR3. The rearrangement links TRBV3-1 (or the pseudogene TRBV3-2) to TRBJ2-5; D remains unclear. CDR3 length: 12 residues. Trimming removed 1 base at V and 4 bases at J, with 4 bases between. Per germline, CDR1 LGHDT and CDR2 YNNKEL (reference sequence). The CDR3 DNA reads TGTGCCAGCAGCCAAGTTAGAGAGACCCAGTACTTC. Translated: CASSQVRETQYF.

The chain carries TRBV28 and TRBJ1-2, with D possibly matching TRBD1 (6 bases). Germline lookup yields CDR1 MDHEN and CDR2 SYDVKM. CDR3 length: 13 residues. V lost 6 bases, J lost 5 bases, and 13 bases lay in between. The CDR3 sequence: CASSPRGGYGYTF. CDR3 nucleotide sequence: TGTGCCAGCAGCCCGAGGGGGGGATATGGCTACACCTTC.

V gene TRBV3-1 (or the pseudogene TRBV3-2) combines with J gene TRBJ2-7; unclear D gene. There are 13 residues in the CDR3. V lost 4 bases, J lost 1 base, and 8 bases lay in between. Germline assignment: CDR1 LGHDT and CDR2 YNNKEL (reference sequence). The CDR3 here is CASSLSGSYEQYF. The CDR3 region has the DNA TGTGCCAGCAGCCTTTCTGGGTCCTACGAGCAGTACTTC.

This sequence joins TRBV6-1 and TRBJ2-7; a weak D match, TRBD1 (6 bases). The CDR3 runs to 16 residues. Germline V gene sequence: CDR1 MNHNS, CDR2 SASEGT. V was cut by 0 bases and J by 5 bases, with 17 bases left in between. CDR3 amino acids: CASSEALLQGSDEQYF. The DNA for the CDR3 is TGTGCCAGCAGTGAAGCGCTTCTACAGGGATCGGACGAGCAGTACTTC.

This clone was seen only a few times. This sequence joins TRBV6-1 and TRBJ2-7; D not resolved. V lost 2 bases to trimming and J lost 2 bases, with 7 bases between them. Germline V gene data show CDR1 as MNHNS and CDR2 as SASEGT. The CDR3 sequence is 13 residues long. CDR3 residues: CASSESSPYEQYF. Written as DNA, the CDR3 is TGTGCCAGCAGTGAAAGTTCCCCCTACGAGCAGTACTTC.

The chain has TRBV28 and TRBJ2-7; 7 positions agree with TRBD2. The trim removed 6 bases at V and 5 bases at J, leaving 7 bases unmatched. CDR1 and CDR2 (germline): MDHEN, SYDVKM. There are 13 residues in the CDR3. This CDR3 reads CASSPGTTDEQYF. The CDR3 region has the DNA TGTGCCAGCAGCCCCGGGACTACCGACGAGCAGTACTTC.

V and J are TRBV28 and TRBJ1-6; TRBD1 aligns across 9 bases. CDR3 size: 14 residues. CDR1 is MDHEN, CDR2 SYDVKM, per germline. Trimming took 2 bases from V and 10 from J; bases not matched to a gene: 3. The CDR3 DNA reads as TGTGCCAGCAGTTTAAACAGGGGGCAATCACCCCTCCACTTT. It translates to CASSLNRGQSPLHF.

The rearrangement uses TRBV6-1 and TRBJ1-1; TRBD1 is a possible D gene (5 bases). CDR1 is MNHNS and CDR2 is SASEGT in the germline V gene. V gave up 2 bases and J gave up 3 bases, with 10 bases separating them. This CDR3 contains 14 residues. The CDR3 protein is CASSESGGYTEAFF. Here the CDR3 DNA reads TGTGCCAGCAGTGAAAGCGGGGGGTACACTGAAGCTTTCTTT.

This rearrangement joins TRBV3-1 (or the pseudogene TRBV3-2) to TRBJ2-7; D gene ambiguous. V lost 9 bases to trimming and J lost 0 bases, with 15 bases between them. The CDR3 runs 14 residues. In germline, CDR1 is LGHDT, CDR2 YNNKEL (reference sequence). This CDR3 reads CASTTVPSSYEQYF. CDR3 bases: TGTGCCAGTACCACTGTGCCCAGCTCCTACGAGCAGTACTTC.

The chain links TRBV5-1 to TRBJ1-3, with D maybe TRBD1 (5 bases). V shed 4 bases and J shed 4 bases, with 27 bases lying between them. The CDR3 totals 19 residues. CDR1 SGHRS and CDR2 YFSETQ come from the germline V gene. In DNA, the CDR3 is TGCGCCAGCAGCCCTCGTCCCGGGGTCGGGACGGTGGGGGGAAACACCATATATTTT. Protein product: CASSPRPGVGTVGGNTIYF.